Included here is one TCR beta chain sequence, with context. What it recognizes is unknown. The data were taken from a study of beta chain features in type 1 diabetes. Reverse transcription of all isolated RNA meant that expressed TCRB transcripts were sequenced. Measured with immunoSEQ multiplex PCR; TCRdb has only the in-frame clones, and not every one. The sample has 600,000 to 700,000 clones, around 12% seen once. The study's findings and limits: Among patients, naive, central memory and Treg TCRB repertoires appeared more similar than among healthy donors. Moderate yet significant TCRB CDR3 shortening was seen in Type 1 diabetes patients in all four CD4+ subsets. cDNA-based sequencing might over-represent cells highly expressing TCR.

V gave up 3 bases and J gave up 1 base, with 7 bases separating them. The CDR3 totals 14 residues. Germline V CDR1 and CDR2: SGHNT, YYREEE (reference sequence). The genes are TRBV5-4 and TRBJ2-2, with D tentatively TRBD1 (5 bases). Sequenced input: naive CD4+ T cells from blood. The receptor's source is a young man with type 1 diabetes. CDR3 sequence: CASSSTENTGELFF. The CDR3 nucleotides are TGTGCCAGCAGCTCGACAGAGAACACCGGGGAGCTGTTTTTT.